This is a list of T cell receptor beta chains from one sample in a study of cytomegalovirus exposure and HLA in healthy donors. TCRdb keeps only in-frame clones here, not all; method: immunoSEQ multiplex PCR. Of 150,000 to 200,000 clones listed, around 88% are singletons. The sequenced sample was PBMCs. Receptors were obtained from a woman between 18 and 30 years old in good health and CMV-seronegative. CDR3s include the opening cysteine and the closing phenylalanine or tryptophan. The order of the fields is V gene, D gene, J gene, clone size, CDR3 DNA, CDR3 protein. D genes are given only for firm matches. A clone size is listed for some rows: how often the clone was seen (once, few, many), or a class if it is expanded.

v_call: TRBV6-1; d_call: .; j_call: TRBJ1-5; clone_size: .; cdr3_nt: TGTGCCAGCAGTGAGAGTTATAGCAATCAGCCCCAGCATTTT; cdr3_aa: CASSESYSNQPQHF
v_call: TRBV11-3; d_call: .; j_call: TRBJ1-1; clone_size: .; cdr3_nt: TGTGCCAGCAGCTTAGCAGGGAAAGCGACTGAAGCTTTCTTT; cdr3_aa: CASSLAGKATEAFF
v_call: TRBV11-2; d_call: TRBD1; j_call: TRBJ1-1; clone_size: .; cdr3_nt: TGTGCCAGCAGCTTACGGACAGGGAACACTGAAGCTTTCTTT; cdr3_aa: CASSLRTGNTEAFF
v_call: TRBV27; d_call: .; j_call: TRBJ1-1; clone_size: .; cdr3_nt: TGTGCCAGCAGTCAACAGCTACCAGGGGTCGCGAGGGTGGCTGAAGCTTTCTTT; cdr3_aa: CASSQQLPGVARVAEAFF
v_call: TRBV6-5; d_call: .; j_call: TRBJ1-5; clone_size: few; cdr3_nt: TGTGCCAGCAGTCCGACGGGGGATGGCAATCAGCCCCAGCATTTT; cdr3_aa: CASSPTGDGNQPQHF
v_call: TRBV6-5; d_call: .; j_call: TRBJ2-3; clone_size: .; cdr3_nt: TGTGCCAGCAGTGACTCGAGGCCCACAGATACGCAGTATTTT; cdr3_aa: CASSDSRPTDTQYF
v_call: TRBV5-1; d_call: .; j_call: TRBJ1-6; clone_size: .; cdr3_nt: TGCGCCAGCAGCTTGGTTTCAGGTGTATATTCACCCCTCCACTTT; cdr3_aa: CASSLVSGVYSPLHF
v_call: TRBV7-6; d_call: TRBD2; j_call: TRBJ2-7; clone_size: .; cdr3_nt: TGTGCCAGCAGTCCAGGGCCTAGCGGGGGGGCCTACGAGCAGTACTTC; cdr3_aa: CASSPGPSGGAYEQYF
v_call: TRBV19; d_call: .; j_call: TRBJ2-1; clone_size: .; cdr3_nt: TGTGCCAGTAGTAGCCGGGGGTTTGGAAATGAGCAGTTCTTC; cdr3_aa: CASSSRGFGNEQFF
v_call: TRBV29-1; d_call: .; j_call: TRBJ2-3; clone_size: .; cdr3_nt: TGCAGCGTTGGCCCAGGGGATACGCAGTATTTT; cdr3_aa: CSVGPGDTQYF
v_call: TRBV30; d_call: TRBD2; j_call: TRBJ2-5; clone_size: .; cdr3_nt: TGTGCCTGGAGTACCCCCACTAGCGGGGTACAAGAGACCCAGTACTTC; cdr3_aa: CAWSTPTSGVQETQYF
v_call: TRBV2; d_call: TRBD1; j_call: TRBJ2-7; clone_size: once; cdr3_nt: TGTGCCAGCACCGCAGACAGGGGCCCTTCCTACGAGCAGTACTTC; cdr3_aa: CASTADRGPSYEQYF
v_call: TRBV10-3; d_call: .; j_call: TRBJ1-5; clone_size: .; cdr3_nt: TGTGCCATCAGTTCTAACAGGGTTGGCAATCAGCCCCAGCATTTT; cdr3_aa: CAISSNRVGNQPQHF
v_call: TRBV6-6; d_call: .; j_call: TRBJ2-1; clone_size: .; cdr3_nt: TGTGCCAGCAGCCCCCGTGGGAGAACCTACAATGAGCAGTTCTTC; cdr3_aa: CASSPRGRTYNEQFF
v_call: TRBV7-2; d_call: TRBD1; j_call: TRBJ1-5; clone_size: .; cdr3_nt: TGTGCCAGCAGCGCGCGACAGGGATTGGGGCATCAGCCCCAGCATTTT; cdr3_aa: CASSARQGLGHQPQHF
v_call: TRBV19; d_call: .; j_call: TRBJ1-3; clone_size: .; cdr3_nt: TGTGCCAGTAGTATCGGGGGGTCTGGAAACACCATATATTTT; cdr3_aa: CASSIGGSGNTIYF
v_call: TRBV27; d_call: .; j_call: TRBJ2-7; clone_size: .; cdr3_nt: TGTGCCAGCACCGCCTCCACAGGGTTTCAATTGGGCGAGCAGTACTTC; cdr3_aa: CASTASTGFQLGEQYF
v_call: TRBV4-1; d_call: .; j_call: TRBJ2-4; clone_size: .; cdr3_nt: TGCGCCAGCAGCCAAGATGGTGTCAACGGGAACATTCAGTACTTC; cdr3_aa: CASSQDGVNGNIQYF
v_call: TRBV27; d_call: .; j_call: TRBJ2-7; clone_size: .; cdr3_nt: TGTGCCAGCAGTTTGTTGGGGCTAGCGTTTAACGAGCAGTACTTC; cdr3_aa: CASSLLGLAFNEQYF
v_call: TRBV10-3; d_call: .; j_call: TRBJ2-7; clone_size: few; cdr3_nt: TGTGCCATCAGGTCCAGGACTGATGAGCAGTACTTC; cdr3_aa: CAIRSRTDEQYF
v_call: TRBV7-9; d_call: .; j_call: TRBJ1-2; clone_size: .; cdr3_nt: TGTGCCAGCAGCTTAGCCGGGGGGCAGAACTATGGCTACACCTTC; cdr3_aa: CASSLAGGQNYGYTF
v_call: TRBV19; d_call: TRBD2; j_call: TRBJ2-3; clone_size: .; cdr3_nt: TGTGCCAGTAGTACCCACCCCGGGACTAGCCCCACAGATACGCAGTATTTT; cdr3_aa: CASSTHPGTSPTDTQYF
v_call: TRBV5-1; d_call: TRBD1; j_call: TRBJ2-7; clone_size: .; cdr3_nt: TGCGCCAGCAGCCCACAGGGGCGAGACGAGCAGTACTTC; cdr3_aa: CASSPQGRDEQYF
v_call: TRBV7-6; d_call: TRBD1; j_call: TRBJ2-1; clone_size: few; cdr3_nt: TGTGCCAGCAGCAACAGGGGGTCTAGTTACAATGAGCAGTTCTTC; cdr3_aa: CASSNRGSSYNEQFF
v_call: TRBV6-1; d_call: .; j_call: TRBJ2-7; clone_size: .; cdr3_nt: TGTGCCAGCAGTCAGTCCAGGGCCCTCGGACACGAGCAGTACTTC; cdr3_aa: CASSQSRALGHEQYF
v_call: TRBV5-1; d_call: TRBD2; j_call: TRBJ2-4; clone_size: .; cdr3_nt: TGCGCCAGCAGCTTTGGTCTAGCGGGGGGGCCCGGAAACATTCAGTACTTC; cdr3_aa: CASSFGLAGGPGNIQYF
v_call: TRBV28; d_call: TRBD1; j_call: TRBJ1-2; clone_size: once; cdr3_nt: TGTGCCAGCAGGACAGGGTTGGACTATGGCTACACCTTC; cdr3_aa: CASRTGLDYGYTF
v_call: TRBV15; d_call: .; j_call: TRBJ2-1; clone_size: .; cdr3_nt: TGTGCCACCAGCAGAGTAGCCCCTTCCGGGGAAAATGAGCAGTTCTTC; cdr3_aa: CATSRVAPSGENEQFF
v_call: TRBV5-4; d_call: TRBD1; j_call: TRBJ1-2; clone_size: .; cdr3_nt: TGTGCCAGCAGCTCCCTGGACAGGGGGGGAGGCTACACCTTC; cdr3_aa: CASSSLDRGGGYTF
v_call: TRBV7-9; d_call: TRBD2; j_call: TRBJ2-5; clone_size: .; cdr3_nt: TGTGCCAGCAGCCTCACTCGGGCGGGAGAGCAAGAGACCCAGTACTTC; cdr3_aa: CASSLTRAGEQETQYF
v_call: TRBV19; d_call: .; j_call: TRBJ2-5; clone_size: once; cdr3_nt: TGTGCCAGTAAAAATACTAATCGCCAGGAGACCCAGTACTTC; cdr3_aa: CASKNTNRQETQYF
v_call: TRBV6-6; d_call: .; j_call: TRBJ1-1; clone_size: .; cdr3_nt: TGTGCCAGCAAGGGTGGAGGCACTGAAGCTTTCTTT; cdr3_aa: CASKGGGTEAFF
v_call: TRBV18; d_call: .; j_call: TRBJ1-3; clone_size: .; cdr3_nt: TGTGCCAGCTCACCTCAGGGAAACACCATATATTTT; cdr3_aa: CASSPQGNTIYF
v_call: TRBV15; d_call: .; j_call: TRBJ1-5; clone_size: few; cdr3_nt: TGTGCCACCAGGGGCCTTACAGGGTACACTCAGCCCCAGCATTTT; cdr3_aa: CATRGLTGYTQPQHF
v_call: TRBV12-5; d_call: .; j_call: TRBJ2-3; clone_size: .; cdr3_nt: TGTGCTAGTGGTTTCTGGACACCCCTCACAGATACGCAGTATTTT; cdr3_aa: CASGFWTPLTDTQYF
v_call: TRBV7-2; d_call: TRBD1; j_call: TRBJ1-2; clone_size: .; cdr3_nt: TGTGCCAGCAGCTTTTCGTCAGGGGGCGGCTATGGCTACACCTTC; cdr3_aa: CASSFSSGGGYGYTF
v_call: TRBV4-2; d_call: .; j_call: TRBJ1-3; clone_size: .; cdr3_nt: TGTGCCAGCAGCCAAGAAGTGCGAGACACCATATATTTT; cdr3_aa: CASSQEVRDTIYF
v_call: TRBV21-1; d_call: .; j_call: TRBJ2-3; clone_size: .; cdr3_nt: TGTGCCAGCAGCGGGACGGGCCGGGGGTTCACAGATACGCAGTATTTT; cdr3_aa: CASSGTGRGFTDTQYF
v_call: TRBV6-5; d_call: .; j_call: TRBJ1-1; clone_size: .; cdr3_nt: TGTGCCAGCAGTTACAGACAGAACACTGAAGCTTTCTTT; cdr3_aa: CASSYRQNTEAFF
v_call: TRBV27; d_call: .; j_call: TRBJ1-1; clone_size: once; cdr3_nt: TGTGCCAGCAGTCTTCAACAGGGTCTGAACACTGAAGCTTTCTTT; cdr3_aa: CASSLQQGLNTEAFF
v_call: TRBV6-4; d_call: TRBD1; j_call: TRBJ1-1; clone_size: .; cdr3_nt: TGTGCCAGCAGTGACTCCAAACTCTTCAGGGACAGGAGGATGAACACTGAAGCTTTCTTT; cdr3_aa: CASSDSKLFRDRRMNTEAFF
v_call: TRBV6-1; d_call: .; j_call: TRBJ2-1; clone_size: .; cdr3_nt: TGTGCCAGCAGTGAGGAGTTATTACCCTCCTACAATGAGCAGTTCTTC; cdr3_aa: CASSEELLPSYNEQFF
v_call: TRBV7-6; d_call: TRBD2; j_call: TRBJ2-1; clone_size: .; cdr3_nt: TGTGCCAGCAGCGACGGACTAGCGGGTCCCGAGCAGTTCTTC; cdr3_aa: CASSDGLAGPEQFF
v_call: TRBV6-4; d_call: .; j_call: TRBJ2-1; clone_size: .; cdr3_nt: TGTGCCAGCAGGCTACTAGCTTCTCCCTACAATGAGCAGTTCTTC; cdr3_aa: CASRLLASPYNEQFF
v_call: TRBV2; d_call: .; j_call: TRBJ2-3; clone_size: .; cdr3_nt: TGTGCCAGCGGGCGACAGAGCACAGATACGCAGTATTTT; cdr3_aa: CASGRQSTDTQYF
v_call: TRBV28; d_call: TRBD2; j_call: TRBJ2-3; clone_size: .; cdr3_nt: TGTGCCAGCAGTTTAACTAGCGGGAGCACAGATACGCAGTATTTT; cdr3_aa: CASSLTSGSTDTQYF
v_call: TRBV7-9; d_call: .; j_call: TRBJ1-5; clone_size: few; cdr3_nt: TGTGCCAGCAGTACCAGCGGGACAAAGAATGGTAATCAGCCCCAGCATTTT; cdr3_aa: CASSTSGTKNGNQPQHF
v_call: TRBV18; d_call: .; j_call: TRBJ1-1; clone_size: .; cdr3_nt: TGTGCCAGCTCACCAGTGAGGGTGAGGAACACTGAAGCTTTCTTT; cdr3_aa: CASSPVRVRNTEAFF
v_call: TRBV6-4; d_call: .; j_call: TRBJ1-1; clone_size: .; cdr3_nt: TGTGCCAGCAGTGACTCCCAAAACACTGAAGCTTTCTTT; cdr3_aa: CASSDSQNTEAFF
v_call: TRBV6-5; d_call: .; j_call: TRBJ2-3; clone_size: .; cdr3_nt: TGTGCCAAGCAGGGTAGTGGCACAGATACGCAGTATTTT; cdr3_aa: CAKQGSGTDTQYF
v_call: TRBV27; d_call: TRBD2; j_call: TRBJ2-7; clone_size: .; cdr3_nt: TGTGCCAGCAGTCCCCTTGGGACTAGTCATTACGAGCAGTACTTC; cdr3_aa: CASSPLGTSHYEQYF
v_call: TRBV6-1; d_call: TRBD1; j_call: TRBJ1-5; clone_size: .; cdr3_nt: TGTGCCAGCAGTGATGTTGGGACAGGGTTTAGTAGCAATCAGCCCCAGCATTTT; cdr3_aa: CASSDVGTGFSSNQPQHF
v_call: TRBV10-2; d_call: TRBD2; j_call: TRBJ2-5; clone_size: .; cdr3_nt: TGCGCCAGCAGTGGGGCTAGCGGGAGGGCGAGGGAGACCCAGTACTTC; cdr3_aa: CASSGASGRARETQYF
v_call: TRBV19; d_call: TRBD2; j_call: TRBJ2-5; clone_size: .; cdr3_nt: TGTGCCAGTTCGCCAGGAGCGGGAGCATGGGAGACCCAGTACTTC; cdr3_aa: CASSPGAGAWETQYF
v_call: TRBV12-5; d_call: .; j_call: TRBJ1-2; clone_size: .; cdr3_nt: TGTGCTAGTGGTTTGCGGGGGGCCTCGGAGGTCGGCTACACCTTC; cdr3_aa: CASGLRGASEVGYTF